These 20 T cell receptor beta chains were all obtained from the same sample, sequenced in a study of blood T cell repertoires in COVID-19. TCRdb keeps only in-frame clones here, not all; method: immunoSEQ multiplex PCR. In the table there are hundreds of thousands of clones, approximately 80% of which are singletons. The sample consisted of peripheral blood. These receptors were taken from a woman aged 45-59 years with active or convalescent COVID-19.

V usage is TRBV27 and J usage is TRBJ2-7, with unresolved D. From germline, CDR1 is MNHEY and CDR2 SMNVEV (reference sequence). The CDR3 covers 10 residues. Trimming removed 8 bases at V and 2 bases at J, with 4 bases between. Here the CDR3 DNA reads TGTGCCAGCGGAGCCTACGAGCAGTACTTC. Protein: CASGAYEQYF.

This clone occurred a few times. This sequence joins TRBV30 and TRBJ2-7; D might be TRBD1 (6 bases). This CDR3 region has 14 residues. Germline V CDR1 and CDR2: GTSNPN, SVGIG (reference sequence). V was pared by 1 base and J by 7 bases, with 17 bases between. The CDR3 sequence: CAWSGGDILREQYF. The CDR3 DNA reads as TGTGCCTGGAGTGGTGGGGACATCCTAAGGGAGCAGTACTTC.

This clone has more than one count but fewer than ten. The CDR3 reads CASRRTGNEKLFF. CDR3 in DNA: TGTGCCAGCAGACGGACAGGGAATGAAAAACTGTTTTTT. This chain uses TRBV12-3 or TRBV12-4 with TRBJ1-4; 8 nucleotides match TRBD1. CDR3 length: 13 residues. Trimming took 6 bases from V and 5 from J; bases not matched to a gene: 2.

This clone was seen only a few times. This sequence joins TRBV4-2 and TRBJ2-1; 8 bases match TRBD2. Trimming took 4 bases from V and 7 from J; bases not matched to a gene: 12. The CDR3 sequence is 16 residues long. Per the germline V gene, CDR1 is LGHNA and CDR2 is YNFKEQ. The CDR3 DNA reads TGTGCCAGCAGCCGAAATACACTAGCGGTCGGGAATGAGCAGTTCTTC. Protein product: CASSRNTLAVGNEQFF.

This chain links TRBV28 with TRBJ1-2, with D perhaps TRBD1 (6 bases). Trimming shortened V by 7 bases and J by 2 bases, and 8 bases separated the two germline ends. Germline CDR1 MDHEN, CDR2 SYDVKM. The CDR3 sequence is 12 residues long. DNA for the CDR3: TGTGCCAGCAATCAGGGGAACTATGGCTACACCTTC. Encoded protein: CASNQGNYGYTF.

This clone has only one observation. This chain connects TRBV5-1 to TRBJ2-1; 9 nucleotides match TRBD2. Germline assignment: CDR1 SGHRS and CDR2 YFSETQ. V trimming: 0 bases; J trimming: 5 bases; junction bases outside the gene matches: 6. This CDR3 region has 16 residues. The CDR3 spells CASSLALSGGNNEQFF. In nucleotides, the CDR3 is TGCGCCAGCAGCTTGGCCTTGAGCGGGGGGAACAATGAGCAGTTCTTC.

The chain is built from TRBV11-2 and TRBJ1-2; the D gene is possibly TRBD1 (5 bases). From germline, CDR1 is SGHAT and CDR2 FQNNGV. The V end was cut by 5 bases, the J end by 5 bases, with 18 bases between. There are 15 residues in the CDR3. The CDR3 region has the DNA TGTGCCAGCAGCCACGGGCAGGGAGGACCATATGGCTACACCTTC. Protein sequence: CASSHGQGGPYGYTF.

The chain couples TRBV6-6 to TRBJ2-7; D is perhaps TRBD1 (5 bases). V was pared by 5 bases and J by 3 bases, with 8 bases between. There are 12 residues in the CDR3. CDR1 and CDR2 (germline): MNHNY, SVGAGI (reference sequence). The CDR3 DNA reads TGTGCCAGCAGTAGCACAGGCTACGAGCAGTACTTC. Protein: CASSSTGYEQYF.

This clone was found a few times. This sequence joins TRBV28 and TRBJ1-1, with D possibly being TRBD1 (5 bases). Germline values: CDR1 MDHEN, CDR2 SYDVKM. The CDR3 runs to 13 residues. The germline V and J ends were trimmed by 7 bases and 2 bases, with 11 bases remaining between them. The CDR3 loop reads CASKNQGNTEAFF. The CDR3 DNA sequence: TGTGCCAGCAAGAATCAGGGAAACACTGAAGCTTTCTTT.

The chain links TRBV19 to TRBJ1-5; 7 bases match TRBD1. The J segment lost 5 bases and the V segment lost 5 bases, leaving 9 bases of the junction unmatched. The germline gives CDR1 LNHDA, CDR2 SQIVND (reference sequence). This CDR3 is 15 amino acids long. The CDR3 loop is CASSRRRGSHQPQHF. The CDR3 DNA is TGTGCCAGTAGTCGCCGCAGGGGGAGCCATCAGCCCCAGCATTTT.

This chain connects TRBV14 to TRBJ2-1; possible D gene TRBD2, 5 bases. This CDR3 comprises 15 residues. Looked up from germline, CDR1 is SGHDN and CDR2 is FVKESK. Trimming cost V 4 bases and J 8 bases, with 18 bases left between them. The CDR3 DNA follows: TGTGCCAGCAGCCTGGACCACGGGATTGTTGATGAGCAGTTCTTC. Its protein product is CASSLDHGIVDEQFF.

This clone was seen a few times. The chain links TRBV28 to TRBJ1-1; 10 nucleotides align to TRBD1. J was trimmed by 4 bases and V by 5 bases; bases with no gene match: 1. In germline, CDR1 is MDHEN, CDR2 SYDVKM. This CDR3 has 13 amino acids. CDR3 in DNA: TGTGCCAGCAGTGACAGGGGGCGCACTGAAGCTTTCTTT. Translated: CASSDRGRTEAFF.

The chain uses TRBV6-5 and TRBJ2-7; TRBD1 aligns across 8 bases. CDR3 length: 15 residues. The V gene end was trimmed by 2 bases and the J gene end by 0 bases; junction bases not matched to a gene: 3. The germline V gene encodes CDR1 MNHEY and CDR2 SVGAGI. CDR3 coding DNA: TGTGCCAGCAGTTACCGGGACAGGAGCTCCTACGAGCAGTACTTC. Protein product: CASSYRDRSSYEQYF.

The chain has TRBV12-5 and TRBJ2-1, with 13 bases aligning to TRBD2. The germline gives CDR1 LGHNT, CDR2 FRNRAP. J gave up 2 bases and V 6 bases, and 7 bases lay outside the gene matches. This CDR3 has 17 residues. The CDR3 DNA reads TGTGCTAGTGGATCCGGACTAGCGGGAGTCACCTACAATGAGCAGTTCTTC. Protein product: CASGSGLAGVTYNEQFF.

The sample holds one count of this clone. Here the CDR3 reads CASSPTSGSFYEQYF. CDR3 DNA sequence: TGCGCCAGCAGCCCGACTAGCGGGAGCTTCTACGAGCAGTACTTC. The V call is TRBV4-1, the J call TRBJ2-7; 12 bases are a match to TRBD2. The germline gives CDR1 MGHRA, CDR2 YSYEKL. The V gene end was trimmed by 4 bases and the J gene end by 3 bases; junction bases not matched to a gene: 4. The CDR3 is 15 residues long.

This clone was seen a few times. The CDR3 loop reads CASSPDRFSSGNTIYF. In DNA, the CDR3 is TGTGCCAGCAGCCCGGACAGGTTTTCTTCTGGAAACACCATATATTTT. The rearrangement uses TRBV5-6 and TRBJ1-3; 7 bases match TRBD1. Per the germline V gene, CDR1 is SGHDT and CDR2 is YYEEEE. V lost 4 bases and J lost 1; bases outside the gene matches: 8. CDR3 length: 16 amino acids.

The chain carries TRBV19 and TRBJ1-5, with 7 bases aligning to TRBD1. The CDR3 has 15 residues. J lost 6 bases, V lost 3 bases, and 8 bases had no gene match. Germline CDR1 is LNHDA and CDR2 is SQIVND (reference sequence). CDR3 sequence (DNA): TGTGCCAGTAGTATGGGGCAGGGGGGAACTCAGCCCCAGCATTTT. Protein product: CASSMGQGGTQPQHF. The full variable domain, rest sourced from reference TRBV19 and TRBJ1-5, is DGGITQSPKYLFRKEGQNVTLSCEQNLNHDAMYWYRQDPGQGLRLIYYSQIVNDFQKGDIAEGYSVSREKKESFPLTVTSAQKNPTAFYLCASSMGQGGTQPQHFGDGTRLSIL.

J is TRBJ1-1 and V is TRBV5-1, with 10 nucleotides matching TRBD1. Per germline, CDR1 SGHRS and CDR2 YFSETQ. The trim removed 4 bases at V and 0 bases at J, leaving 9 bases unmatched. The CDR3 runs 17 residues. The CDR3 sequence: CASSPRDRGPLNTEAFF. The DNA for the CDR3 is TGCGCCAGCAGCCCCCGCGACAGGGGGCCTTTGAACACTGAAGCTTTCTTT.

The V gene is TRBV5-1, the J gene TRBJ2-1; D is possibly TRBD2 (6 bases). The germline gives CDR1 SGHRS, CDR2 YFSETQ. The CDR3 consists of 16 residues. Trimming removed 4 bases from V and 3 bases from J, with 17 bases in between. This chain's CDR3 is CASSPTGTRIYNEQFF. CDR3 sequence (DNA): TGCGCCAGCAGCCCTACCGGGACTCGCATCTACAATGAGCAGTTCTTC.

The V call is TRBV7-3, the J call TRBJ2-1, with 8 bases lining up with TRBD2. V lost 0 bases, J lost 4 bases, and 2 bases stayed unmatched. From germline, CDR1 is SGHTA and CDR2 FQGTGA. This CDR3 contains 15 residues. For the CDR3, the DNA is TGTGCCAGCAGCTTAACAGCGGGAGAGTACAATGAGCAGTTCTTC. Its translation is CASSLTAGEYNEQFF.